This note documents a single TCR beta chain sequence. This specimen comes from a study of metastatic and nonmetastatic thyroid tumors. CDR1 PRHDT and CDR2 FYEKMQ come from the germline V gene (reference sequence). Losses at the gene ends were 5 bases for V and 9 bases for J; bases not matched to a gene: 4. The CDR3 runs 14 residues. Prior to thyroid surgery, none of the patients had received any treatment. With MiXCR, TCRdb reprocessed the PCR reads. The sample holds 84,000 or so clones, 8.6% seen once. The source of this sequence is a female donor with papillary thyroid cancer or a benign thyroid nodule (not recorded which). Some clones in this sample may be carry-over from other donors' samples. Sequencing used blood. The V and J genes are TRBV13 and TRBJ1-6; 10 nucleotides line up with TRBD1. This CDR3 reads CASSVRDRGSPLHF. The DNA for the CDR3 is TGTGCCAGCAGCGTCCGGGACAGGGGTTCACCCCTCCACTTT.